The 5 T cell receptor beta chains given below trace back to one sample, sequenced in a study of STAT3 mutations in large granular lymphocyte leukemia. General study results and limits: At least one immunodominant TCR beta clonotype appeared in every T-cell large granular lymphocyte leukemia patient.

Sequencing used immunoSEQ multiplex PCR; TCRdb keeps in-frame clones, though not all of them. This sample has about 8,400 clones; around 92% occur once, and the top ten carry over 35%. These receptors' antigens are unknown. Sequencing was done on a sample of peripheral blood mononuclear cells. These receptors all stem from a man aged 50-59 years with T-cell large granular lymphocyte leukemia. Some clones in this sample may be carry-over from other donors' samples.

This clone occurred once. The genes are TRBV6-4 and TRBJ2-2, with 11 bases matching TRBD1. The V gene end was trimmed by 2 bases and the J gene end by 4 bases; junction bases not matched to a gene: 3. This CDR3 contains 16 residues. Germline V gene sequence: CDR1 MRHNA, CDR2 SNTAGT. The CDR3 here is CASSDLGTGGTGELFF. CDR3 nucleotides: TGTGCCAGCAGTGACCTAGGGACAGGGGGCACCGGGGAGCTGTTTTTT.

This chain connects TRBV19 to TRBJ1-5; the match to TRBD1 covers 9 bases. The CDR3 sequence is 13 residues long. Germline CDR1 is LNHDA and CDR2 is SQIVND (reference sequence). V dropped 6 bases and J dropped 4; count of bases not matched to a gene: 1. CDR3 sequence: CASRGTGNQPQHF. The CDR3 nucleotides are TGTGCCAGTAGAGGGACAGGGAATCAGCCCCAGCATTTT. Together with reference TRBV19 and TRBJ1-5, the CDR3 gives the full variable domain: DGGITQSPKYLFRKEGQNVTLSCEQNLNHDAMYWYRQDPGQGLRLIYYSQIVNDFQKGDIAEGYSVSREKKESFPLTVTSAQKNPTAFYLCASRGTGNQPQHFGDGTRLSIL.

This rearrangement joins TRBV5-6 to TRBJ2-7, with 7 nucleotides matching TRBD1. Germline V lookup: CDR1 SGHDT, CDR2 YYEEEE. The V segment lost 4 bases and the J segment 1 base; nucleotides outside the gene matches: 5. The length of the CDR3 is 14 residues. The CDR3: CASSRQGSSYEQYF. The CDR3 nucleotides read TGTGCCAGCAGCCGACAGGGCTCATCCTACGAGCAGTACTTC.

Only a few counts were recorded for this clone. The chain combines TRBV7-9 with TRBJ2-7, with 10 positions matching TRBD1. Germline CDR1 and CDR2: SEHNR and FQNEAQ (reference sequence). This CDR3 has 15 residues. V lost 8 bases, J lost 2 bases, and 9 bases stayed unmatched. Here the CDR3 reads CASEQTGTGAYEQYF. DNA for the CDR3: TGTGCCAGCGAACAGACCGGGACAGGGGCCTACGAGCAGTACTTC.

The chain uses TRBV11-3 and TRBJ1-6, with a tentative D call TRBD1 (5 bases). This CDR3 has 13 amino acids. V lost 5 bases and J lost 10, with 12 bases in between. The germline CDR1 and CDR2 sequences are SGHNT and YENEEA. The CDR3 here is CASSLGQGSPLHF. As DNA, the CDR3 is TGTGCCAGCAGCCTTGGACAAGGCTCACCCCTCCACTTT. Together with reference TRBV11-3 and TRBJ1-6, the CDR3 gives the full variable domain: EAGVVQSPRYKIIEKKQPVAFWCNPISGHNTLYWYLQNLGQGPELLIRYENEEAVDDSQLPKDRFSAERLKGVDSTLKIQPAELGDSAVYLCASSLGQGSPLHFGNGTRLTVT.